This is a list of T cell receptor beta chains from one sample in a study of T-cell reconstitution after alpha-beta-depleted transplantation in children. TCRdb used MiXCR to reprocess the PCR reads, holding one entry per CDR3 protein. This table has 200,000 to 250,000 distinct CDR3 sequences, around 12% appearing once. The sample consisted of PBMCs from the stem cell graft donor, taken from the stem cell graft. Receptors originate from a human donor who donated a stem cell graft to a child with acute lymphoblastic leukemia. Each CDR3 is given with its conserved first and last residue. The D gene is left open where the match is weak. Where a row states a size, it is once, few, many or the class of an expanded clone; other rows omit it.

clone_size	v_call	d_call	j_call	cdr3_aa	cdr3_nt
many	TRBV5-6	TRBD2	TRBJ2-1	CASSSRLAGTYNEQFF	TGTGCCAGCAGCTCAAGACTAGCGGGGACCTACAATGAGCAGTTCTTC
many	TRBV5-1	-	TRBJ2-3	CASRGVSATDTQYF	TGCGCCAGCAGGGGAGTTTCGGCCACAGATACGCAGTATTTT
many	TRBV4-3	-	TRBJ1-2	CAIRSANYGYTF	TGCGCCATCAGAAGTGCTAACTATGGCTACACCTTC
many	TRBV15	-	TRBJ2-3	CATSTWDQASTDTQYF	TGTGCCACCAGCACCTGGGACCAAGCTAGCACAGATACGCAGTATTTT
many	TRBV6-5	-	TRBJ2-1	CASSYEGISYNEQFF	TGTGCCAGCAGTTATGAGGGGATCTCCTACAATGAGCAGTTCTTC
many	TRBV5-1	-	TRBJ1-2	CASSFGVEGPDYGYTF	TGCGCCAGCAGCTTTGGAGTTGAGGGGCCAGACTATGGCTACACCTTC
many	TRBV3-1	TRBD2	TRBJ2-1	CASSSRTSGGNEQFF	TGTGCCAGCAGCTCACGGACTAGCGGGGGGAATGAGCAGTTCTTC
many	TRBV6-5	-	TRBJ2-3	CASRYRALDTQYF	TGTGCCAGCAGGTACCGAGCGCTTGATACGCAGTATTTT
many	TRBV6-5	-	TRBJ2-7	CASSSLSTGSYEQYF	TGTGCCAGCAGTTCCCTGTCCACAGGATCCTACGAGCAGTACTTC
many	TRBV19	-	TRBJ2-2	CASRVYQNTGELFF	TGTGCCAGTAGGGTCTACCAGAACACCGGGGAGCTGTTTTTT
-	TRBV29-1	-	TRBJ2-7	CSVLVGGLTTYEQYF	TGCAGCGTTCTCGTCGGGGGTCTCACAACCTACGAGCAGTACTTC
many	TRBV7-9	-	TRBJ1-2	CASSLEVGVDDYGYTF	TGTGCCAGCAGCTTGGAGGTGGGAGTTGATGACTATGGCTACACCTTC
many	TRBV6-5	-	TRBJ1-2	CASSYSPLYGYTF	TGTGCCAGCAGTTACTCGCCCTTATATGGCTACACCTTC
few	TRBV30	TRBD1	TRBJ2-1	CAWSDRGVGEQFF	TGTGCCTGGTCGGACAGGGGCGTTGGGGAGCAGTTCTTC
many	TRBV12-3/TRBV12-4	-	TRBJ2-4	CASSLLGTYLAKNIQYF	TGTGCCAGCAGCTTACTCGGGACTTACCTAGCCAAAAACATTCAGTACTTC
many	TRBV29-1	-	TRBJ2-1	CSVEQGLHEQFF	TGCAGCGTTGAACAGGGTCTCCATGAGCAGTTCTTC
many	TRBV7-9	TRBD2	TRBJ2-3	CASNGLAATDTQYF	TGTGCCAGCAACGGACTAGCGGCCACAGATACGCAGTATTTT
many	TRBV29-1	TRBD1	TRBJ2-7	CSVYGTGGYEQYF	TGCAGCGTCTACGGGACAGGGGGCTACGAGCAGTACTTC
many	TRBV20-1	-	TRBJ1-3	CSARDRRDAGNTIYF	TGCAGTGCTAGAGATCGCAGGGATGCTGGAAACACCATATATTTT
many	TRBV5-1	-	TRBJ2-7	CASSLTLETPKEQYF	TGCGCCAGCAGCTTGACCCTTGAAACCCCTAAGGAGCAGTACTTC
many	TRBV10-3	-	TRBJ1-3	CAISDSGAAGNTIYF	TGTGCCATCAGTGATTCGGGAGCTGCTGGAAACACCATATATTTT
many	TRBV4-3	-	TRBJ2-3	CASSQEGRPDTQYF	TGCGCCAGCAGCCAAGAGGGCAGGCCAGATACGCAGTATTTT
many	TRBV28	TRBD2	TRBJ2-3	CASSKPGLAITDTQYF	TGTGCCAGCAGCAAACCGGGACTAGCCATCACAGATACGCAGTATTTT
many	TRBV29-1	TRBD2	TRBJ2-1	CSVGFSGVYNEQFF	TGCAGCGTTGGGTTTAGCGGGGTTTACAATGAGCAGTTCTTC
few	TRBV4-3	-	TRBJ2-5	CASSQEWGTQETQYF	TGCGCCAGCAGCCAAGAATGGGGAACGCAAGAGACCCAGTACTTC
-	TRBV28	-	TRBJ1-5	CASSLVGQGYQPQHF	TGTGCCAGCAGTTTAGTCGGCCAGGGCTATCAGCCCCAGCATTTT
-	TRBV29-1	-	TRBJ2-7	CSAMTASAYEQYF	TGCAGCGCCATGACAGCGAGCGCCTACGAGCAGTACTTC